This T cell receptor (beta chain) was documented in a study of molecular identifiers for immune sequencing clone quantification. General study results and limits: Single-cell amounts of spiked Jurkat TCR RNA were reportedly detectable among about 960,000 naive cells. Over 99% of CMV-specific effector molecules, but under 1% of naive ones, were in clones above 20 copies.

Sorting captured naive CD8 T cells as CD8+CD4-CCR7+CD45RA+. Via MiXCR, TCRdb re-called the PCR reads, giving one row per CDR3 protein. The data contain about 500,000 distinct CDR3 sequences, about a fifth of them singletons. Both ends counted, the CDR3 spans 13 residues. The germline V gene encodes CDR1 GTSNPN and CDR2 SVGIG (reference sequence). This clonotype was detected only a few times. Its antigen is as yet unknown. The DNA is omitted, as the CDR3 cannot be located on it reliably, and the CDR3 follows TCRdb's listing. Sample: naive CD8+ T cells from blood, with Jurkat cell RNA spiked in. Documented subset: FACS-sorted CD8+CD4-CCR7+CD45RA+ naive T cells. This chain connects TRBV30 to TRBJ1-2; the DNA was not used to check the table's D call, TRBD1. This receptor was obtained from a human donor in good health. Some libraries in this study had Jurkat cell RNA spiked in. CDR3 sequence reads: CAWTWGSGAVHTF.